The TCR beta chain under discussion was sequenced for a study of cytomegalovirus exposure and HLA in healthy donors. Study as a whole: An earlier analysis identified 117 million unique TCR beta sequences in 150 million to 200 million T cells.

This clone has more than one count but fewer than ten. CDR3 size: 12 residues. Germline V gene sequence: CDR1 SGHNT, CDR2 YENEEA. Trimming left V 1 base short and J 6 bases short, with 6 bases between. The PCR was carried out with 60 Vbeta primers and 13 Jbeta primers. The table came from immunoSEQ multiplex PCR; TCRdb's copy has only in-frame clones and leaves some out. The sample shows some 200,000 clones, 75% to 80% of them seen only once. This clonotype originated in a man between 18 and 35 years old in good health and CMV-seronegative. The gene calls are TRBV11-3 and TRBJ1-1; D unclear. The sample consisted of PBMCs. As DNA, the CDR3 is TGTGCCAGCAGCTTAGGTCTTGCTGAAGCTTTCTTT. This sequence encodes CASSLGLAEAFF.